This T cell receptor beta chain originates from a study of T cells in Graves' hyperthyroidism and ophthalmopathy. This clonotype was found many times. The target antigen is unknown. Clinical symptoms, serum thyroxine and TRAb, thyroid ultrasound and orbital computed tomography were used for the diagnoses. Extraction of PBMCs used around 9.6 ml of fresh peripheral blood. Study results and limitations: Researchers found most expanded thyroid clonotypes above 0.001 in blood as well. Median prediction lead before ophthalmopathy onset was six to eight months with the model.

V shed 0 bases and J shed 5 bases, with 23 bases lying between them. The CDR3 sequence is 18 residues long. Germline values: CDR1 DFQATT, CDR2 SNEGSKA (reference sequence). What was amplified from RNA transcripts were TCR beta CDR3 regions. A set of HTBI primers served as the primers for a first-round RT-PCR of the TCR CDR3. Using its own MiXCR run on the multiplex PCR reads, TCRdb lists one record per CDR3 protein. Of 550,000 to 800,000 distinct CDR3 sequences listed, roughly 17% are singletons. The TCR originated in a man aged 45-65 years with Graves' hyperthyroidism. Sequencing was done on a sample of blood. The rearrangement links TRBV20-1 to TRBJ1-5; weak D call: TRBD1 (5 bases). CDR3 amino acids: CSARDGRVGRGFHQPQHF. The CDR3 DNA is TGCAGTGCTAGAGATGGCAGGGTTGGTCGGGGTTTCCATCAGCCCCAGCATTTT.